This T cell receptor (beta chain) comes out of a study of regulatory T cells in long-lasting Graves disease. At the level of the study: Antithyroid drug intake by newly diagnosed Graves' patients had lasted under 3 months.

Only a few counts were recorded for this clonotype. The time point: newly diagnosed GD, antithyroid drugs for less than 3 months. There was RNA extracted from PBMCs, and the TCR library was made from it. Libraries of TCR beta came from iRepertoire HTBI primers plus Arm-PCR of CDR3 regions. Each CDR3 protein is one row after TCRdb ran MiXCR on the multiplex PCR reads. The repertoire holds 350,000 to 500,000 distinct CDR3 sequences, with 15% to 20% as singletons. A further study also used this sample, focusing on T cells in Graves' hyperthyroidism and ophthalmopathy. That investigation notes: It was uncontrolled infection, other autoimmune disease, pregnancy or lactation that excluded patients.

The source was peripheral blood mononuclear cells (PBMCs), collected at new diagnosis, from a patient treated with antithyroid drugs. This receptor was identified in a young woman with Graves disease.

CDR3 nucleotide sequence: TGTGCCAGCAGAAAAACAGGGGTATTAGAGACCCAGTACTTC. It yields the protein CASRKTGVLETQYF. The rearrangement joins TRBV12-3 or TRBV12-4 to TRBJ2-5; 7 bases map to TRBD1. The CDR3 sequence is 14 residues long. The junction had 8 bases not matched to a gene; V was cut back by 6 bases and J by 4 bases.